This T cell receptor (beta chain) was documented in a study of tumor and adjacent non-tumor tissue in lung cancer (dated by TCRdb to 2016 to 2019). About the full investigation: The cohort included more than 9 adenocarcinoma, 2 squamous cell carcinoma and 1 small cell lung cancer patients. Among the approximately 15 patients, ages ranged from roughly 31 to 85 years, roughly 10 were men and 5 were women, and disease was TNM stage I to III. In total, sequencing yielded 125,075,908 productive TCRbeta reads, which works out to an average of about 3.9 million reads per sample. Using bulk TCRbeta repertoires from over 14 lung cancer patients, the study set lung tumor tissue side by side with matched distant non-tumor lung tissue. For each patient, one tumor sample and one normal lung sample were taken, giving roughly 30 paired specimens that underwent TCRbeta CDR3 sequencing.

With respect to this clonotype: No cognate antigen has been identified for it. No qualities accompany the bases; no much larger clone lies one base away.

The research as a whole found: In normal lung, the top 100 clones accounted for a significantly larger cumulative share of the repertoire than in tumor tissue. Younger patients had significantly higher TCR diversity, and higher tumor TCR diversity was associated with shorter overall and disease-free survival. Neither the sequencing platform nor unique molecular identifiers are named or mentioned anywhere in the methods. Peripheral blood was not sequenced, so blood TCRbeta repertoires in these lung cancer patients were not examined. Tumor tissue showed significantly higher TCR diversity (inverse Simpson) than normal lung tissue, at 431.37 vs 166.20 (P = 0.0075, Mann-Whitney U test). With only roughly 16 patients in the cohort, the authors noted that larger samples and more detailed clinical data are needed.

The CDR3, from cysteine to phenylalanine, totals 14 residues. Just the 42-base CDR3 DNA is kept, in frame starting at base 1. CDR1 and CDR2 are drawn from the germline V gene: SGHRS, YFSETQ. V loses 10 bases at its end and J loses 10 bases; junction bases beyond the gene matches: 18. RNA was isolated from bulk unsorted tissue, and RNA quality was assessed with a NanoDrop ND-1000 and an Agilent 2100. Distant non-tumor tissue taken more than 3 cm from the tumor edge was used as the normal lung sample. Donors were newly diagnosed lung cancer patients admitted for thoracic surgery in China between August and November 2014, without prior chemotherapy. Patients with previous radiotherapy or chemotherapy, or with another concurrent cancer, were excluded from the study. Surgical tissue pieces of about 1-2.2 cm3 were preserved in RNAlater solution and stored at -80 °C until use. Receptors were amplified or captured by multiplex PCR. TCRdb shows the sequencer as Illumina HiSeq 2500. TCRbeta libraries were constructed through three rounds of nested PCR with primers (Table S4) according to protocols modified from ARM-PCR. Before sequencing, PCR products in the 200-500 bp range were cut out of the gel and cleaned up using the QIAquick gel extraction kit. As for how the authors treated the data: Trimmomatic was used to clean the reads, FLASH merged the cleaned reads into complete CDR3 sequences, and MiTCR assigned the sequences to V(D)J germline segments. Clonal diversity was calculated as the inverse Simpson's index using VDJtools. In-frame sequences lacking a premature stop codon were counted as productive reads. TCRdb cleaned the public reads at Q25 with fastp, built clones with MiXCR and kept in-frame beta chains. One record per CDR3 amino acid sequence lists the most common genes and DNA. These V and J calls derive from TCRdb rather than the authors' analysis. Recorded for this sample are roughly 75,000 distinct CDR3 sequences; 80% to 90% of them occurred a single time. 51% of the sample is in the top ten clones.

The clonotype comes from a man in his 60s with non-small cell lung cancer. The sample taken for sequencing was distant non-tumor lung tissue. The chain joins TRBV5-1 to TRBJ2-3, and TRBD1 aligns with 7 junction nucleotides. The CDR3 protein sequence reads: CAGKLDRYPDAQYF. The DNA sequence is given as TGCGCCGGCAAATTGGACAGGTATCCGGATGCGCAGTATTTT.